These 15 T cell receptor beta chains share one sample of origin, sequenced in a study of T cell repertoires in cytomegalovirus infection. The antigens these receptors bind are not known. TCRdb recomputed calls from the reads with MiXCR, one row per CDR3 protein. Of roughly 990,000 distinct CDR3 sequences listed, about a third are singletons. This sample comprised cultured CD8+ T cells from PBMCs, obtained from culture after CMV antigen stimulation. These receptors all come from a human donor in good health (CMV status not recorded). Some clones in this sample may be carry-over from other donors' samples.

This clonotype occurred once. With a much larger clone just one base away, this may be a read error. The V and J genes are TRBV7-8 and TRBJ2-1; 8 bases align to TRBD1. This CDR3 contains 17 residues. CDR1 and CDR2 from the germline V gene are SGHVS and FQNEAQ. The CDR3 reads CAGSLYRAGGGGDEQFF. CDR3 in DNA: TGTGCCGGCAGCTTATACCGGGCAGGGGGCGGAGGGGATGAGCAGTTCTTC.

Only a few counts were recorded for this clonotype. The V call is TRBV7-9, the J call TRBJ2-3, with 12 positions matching TRBD1. The CDR3 runs to 15 residues. V shed 4 bases and J 6 bases; nucleotides not matched to a gene: 5. Germline CDR1 is SEHNR and CDR2 is FQNEAQ (reference sequence). Here the CDR3 reads CASSSGQGAMDTQYF. In nucleotides, the CDR3 is TGTGCCAGCAGCTCGGGACAGGGGGCGATGGATACGCAGTATTTT.

Of note for this clonotype: One end of the junction is discordant with germline, which a read error may explain. The V gene is TRBV7-8, the J gene TRBJ2-7; the D call may be TRBD1 or TRBD2 (5 bases each). The CDR3 loop spans 12 amino acids. From germline, CDR1 is SGHVS and CDR2 FQNEAQ. The CDR3 region is CTSSLRGDEQYF. For the CDR3, the DNA is TGTACCAGCAGCTTACGGGGCGACGAGCAGTACTTC.

The rearrangement uses TRBV2 and TRBJ1-5, with a possible D match to TRBD1 (6 bases). Trimming removed 3 bases at V and 10 bases at J, with 22 bases between. The CDR3 length is 16 residues. The germline V gene encodes CDR1 SNHLY and CDR2 FYNNEI. The CDR3 DNA follows: TGTGCCAGCAGTGATGCAGGGGACGCACGTATCGTACCCCAGCATTTT. It translates to CASSDAGDARIVPQHF.

In its sample, this clonotype was seen a few times. One end of the junction is discordant with germline, which a read error may explain. The CDR3 coding sequence is TGTGCTAGCAGCGGAAGCGGGGAAGAGACCCAGTACTTC. Translation gives CASSGSGEETQYF. V usage is TRBV7-7 and J usage is TRBJ2-5; 7 bases match TRBD2. Germline V gives CDR1 SSHAT, CDR2 FNYEAQ (reference sequence). The CDR3 has 13 amino acids. The whole variable domain, filled in from reference TRBV7-7 and TRBJ2-5, reads GAGVSQSPRYKVTKRGQDVTLRCDPISSHATLYWYQQALGQGPEFLTYFNYEAQPDKSGLPSDRFSAERPEGSISTLTIQRTEQRDSAMYRCASSGSGEETQYFGPGTRLLVL.

This clonotype showed up many times. This chain connects TRBV7-6 to TRBJ2-1; D perhaps matches TRBD2 (6 bases). Germline-derived CDR1 and CDR2 are SGHVS and FNYEAQ. V lost 4 bases, J lost 5 bases, and 9 bases lay in between. CDR3 length equals 13 residues. CDR3 amino acids: CASSWGTDNEQFF. Written as DNA, the CDR3 is TGTGCCAGCAGCTGGGGGACTGACAATGAGCAGTTCTTC.

J is TRBJ1-1 and V is TRBV6-5; no firm D call. Germline V lookup: CDR1 MNHEY, CDR2 SVGAGI. CDR3 length: 14 amino acids. The V and J ends lost 2 bases and 0 bases respectively, with 7 bases between them. The DNA of the CDR3 is TGTGCCAGCAGTTACAATCGCTTGAACACTGAAGCTTTCTTT. This gives the protein CASSYNRLNTEAFF.

This clonotype was seen more than once but under ten times. V gene TRBV20-1 combines with J gene TRBJ1-5; 8 bases map to TRBD1. V shed 0 bases and J 6 bases; nucleotides not matched to a gene: 10. From germline, CDR1 is DFQATT and CDR2 SNEGSKA (reference sequence). This CDR3 region has 16 residues. The CDR3 DNA reads as TGCAGTGCTAGAGATGACCCGGGACAGGCTTTTCAGCCCCAGCATTTT. Its protein is CSARDDPGQAFQPQHF.

This clonotype has only a few counts. This rearrangement joins TRBV12-3 or TRBV12-4 to TRBJ1-6, with no clear D. Trimming took off 2 bases at V and 6 bases at J, with 11 bases between the two ends. CDR3 length: 15 residues. CDR3 protein: CASSLWAPPNSPLHF. CDR3 sequence (DNA): TGTGCCAGCAGTTTATGGGCACCACCTAATTCACCCCTCCACTTT.

This clonotype has just a few counts. This chain connects TRBV5-4 to TRBJ2-1; unclear D gene. The V and J ends lost 7 bases and 3 bases respectively, with 17 bases between them. Germline lookup yields CDR1 SGHNT and CDR2 YYREEE (reference sequence). The CDR3 totals 15 residues. The CDR3 DNA is TGTGCCAGCTTTTCGTACCCGTCAGACTACAATGAGCAGTTCTTC. Amino acid sequence: CASFSYPSDYNEQFF. Complete variable domain (other parts from reference TRBV5-4 and TRBJ2-1): ETGVTQSPTHLIKTRGQQVTLRCSSQSGHNTVSWYQQALGQGPQFIFQYYREEENGRGNFPPRFSGLQFPNYSSELNVNALELDDSALYLCASFSYPSDYNEQFFGPGTRLTVL.

There are a few counts of this clonotype. This chain links TRBV7-9 with TRBJ2-1; possible D gene TRBD1, 6 bases. Trimming pared 4 bases from V and 3 bases from J, leaving 13 bases between. The CDR3 consists of 15 residues. CDR1 is SEHNR, CDR2 FQNEAQ, per germline (reference sequence). Here the CDR3 DNA reads TGTGCCAGCAGCTCCTCAGGGGACCGCTACAATGAGCAGTTCTTC. This codes for CASSSSGDRYNEQFF. Complete variable domain (other parts from reference TRBV7-9 and TRBJ2-1): DTGVSQNPRHKITKRGQNVTFRCDPISEHNRLYWYRQTLGQGPEFLTYFQNEAQLEKSRLLSDRFSAERPKGSFSTLEIQRTEQGDSAMYLCASSSSGDRYNEQFFGPGTRLTVL.

J is TRBJ1-2 and V is TRBV29-1; TRBD1 might be the D (6 bases). Germline assignment: CDR1 SQVTM and CDR2 ANQGSEA. The ends were cut back, 6 bases at V and 6 bases at J, with 14 bases in the middle. This CDR3 spans 12 amino acids. CDR3 in amino acids: CSVPQGKNGYTF. CDR3 nucleotide sequence: TGCAGCGTCCCCCAGGGGAAAAATGGCTACACCTTC.

This chain links TRBV6-5 with TRBJ2-7; D may be TRBD1 or TRBD2 (6 bases each). The CDR3 is 13 residues long. The germline gives CDR1 MNHEY, CDR2 SVGAGI. With 2 bases removed from V and 7 bases from J, the gap between germline ends came to 12 bases. Written as DNA, the CDR3 is TGTGCCAGCAGTTACAACAGGGCGGGGGAGCAGTACTTC. Amino acids: CASSYNRAGEQYF.

The chain combines TRBV15 with TRBJ1-6, with D perhaps TRBD1 (6 bases). Germline V gene lookup returns CDR1 LNHNV and CDR2 YYDKDF (reference sequence). CDR3 length: 16 residues. Trimming pared 1 base from V and 5 bases from J, leaving 12 bases between. CDR3 loop: CATSRGRGQDNSPLHF. CDR3 in DNA: TGTGCCACCAGCAGAGGGAGGGGACAAGATAATTCACCCCTCCACTTT.

This chain uses TRBV5-6 with TRBJ1-1; D is possibly TRBD1 (6 bases). V lost 2 bases to trimming and J lost 6 bases, with 23 bases between them. This CDR3 region has 17 residues. Germline lookup yields CDR1 SGHDT and CDR2 YYEEEE. CDR3 nucleotide sequence: TGTGCCAGCAGCTTTGGGCAGGGGATAGGGAAGGGAGCTGAAGCTTTCTTT. Translated: CASSFGQGIGKGAEAFF.